The present T cell receptor beta chain was sequenced within a study of shared clonotypes between healthy human individuals. Study summary: CD8 memory received one plate per donor, CD8 naive two, CD4 memory three and CD4 naive three. Study outcomes and limitations: Researchers found naive subsets generally carried larger estimated richness than memory subsets.

In regard to this clone: Its antigen is currently unknown.

Germline assignment: CDR1 SGHAT and CDR2 FQNNGV. The V and J ends lost 0 bases and 4 bases, in that order; junction bases with no gene match: 2. CDR3 size: 15 residues. As processed by the authors: Owing to the provision of junction-only sequences devoid of quality scores by immunoSEQ, filtering differed. TCRdb keeps only in-frame clones here, not all; method: immunoSEQ multiplex PCR. D and trimming were read from the DNA, whereas the V and J calls and clone size are those reported in that table. Here the sample spans about 2.4 million clones, 93% being singletons. The source is a man aged 18 to 29 in good health. Some clones in this sample may be carry-over from other donors' samples. The rearrangement uses TRBV11-2 and TRBJ2-7, with TRBD2 matching over 11 bases. The sample comprised naive CD4+ T cells from PBMCs. Subset of the sample: CD45RA+ positively selected. The CDR3 is CASSLELAGEYEQYF. In DNA, the CDR3 is TGTGCCAGCAGCTTAGAACTAGCGGGAGAATACGAGCAGTACTTC.